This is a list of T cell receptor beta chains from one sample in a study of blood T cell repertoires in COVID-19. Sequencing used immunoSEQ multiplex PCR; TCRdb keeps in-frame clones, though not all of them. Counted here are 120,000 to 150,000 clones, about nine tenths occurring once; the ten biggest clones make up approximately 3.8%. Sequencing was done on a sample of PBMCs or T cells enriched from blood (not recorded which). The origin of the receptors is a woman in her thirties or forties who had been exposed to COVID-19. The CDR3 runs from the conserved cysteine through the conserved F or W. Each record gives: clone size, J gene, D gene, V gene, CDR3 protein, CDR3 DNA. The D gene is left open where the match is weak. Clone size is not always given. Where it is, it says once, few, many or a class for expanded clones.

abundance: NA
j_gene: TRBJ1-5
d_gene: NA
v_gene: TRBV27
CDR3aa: CASSLLSGIYSNQPQHF
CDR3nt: TGTGCCAGCAGTTTATTGTCAGGGATTTATAGCAATCAGCCCCAGCATTTT

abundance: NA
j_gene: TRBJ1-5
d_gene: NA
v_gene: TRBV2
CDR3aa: CASSEEVGGNQPQHF
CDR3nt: TGTGCCAGCAGCGAGGAAGTTGGGGGGAATCAGCCCCAGCATTTT

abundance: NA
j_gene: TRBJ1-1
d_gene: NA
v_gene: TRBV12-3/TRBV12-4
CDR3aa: CASSFGPTEAFF
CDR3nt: TGTGCCAGCAGTTTCGGTCCCACTGAAGCTTTCTTT

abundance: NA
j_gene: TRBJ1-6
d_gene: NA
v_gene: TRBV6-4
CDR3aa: CASSYTGKLGDSPLHF
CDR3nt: TGTGCCAGCAGTTACACAGGGAAATTAGGAGATTCACCCCTCCACTTT

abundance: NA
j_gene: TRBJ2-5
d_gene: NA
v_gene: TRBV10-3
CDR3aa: CATQGLQETQYF
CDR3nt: TGTGCCACACAGGGTCTCCAAGAGACCCAGTACTTC

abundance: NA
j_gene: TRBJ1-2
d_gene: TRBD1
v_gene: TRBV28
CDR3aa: CASRPPGQGVSYTF
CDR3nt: TGTGCCAGCAGACCTCCCGGACAGGGGGTGAGCTACACCTTC

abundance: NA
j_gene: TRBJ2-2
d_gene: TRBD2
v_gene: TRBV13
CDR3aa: CASSFSRGGGLSLGTGELFF
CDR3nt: TGTGCCAGCAGCTTTTCGCGCGGCGGGGGATTAAGCCTGGGCACCGGGGAGCTGTTTTTT

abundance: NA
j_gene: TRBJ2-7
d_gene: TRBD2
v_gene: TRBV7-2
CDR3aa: CASSLRSLAGTYEQYF
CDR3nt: TGTGCCAGCAGCTTAAGGAGTCTAGCGGGAACCTACGAGCAGTACTTC

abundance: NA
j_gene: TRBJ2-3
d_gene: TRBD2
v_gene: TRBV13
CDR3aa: CASSLEGLAGITDTQYF
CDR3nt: TGTGCCAGCAGCTTAGAGGGACTAGCGGGGATTACAGATACGCAGTATTTT

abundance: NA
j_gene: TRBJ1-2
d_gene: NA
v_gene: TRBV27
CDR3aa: CASSLSGGQYGYTF
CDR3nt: TGTGCCAGCAGTTTATCGGGAGGGCAATATGGCTACACCTTC

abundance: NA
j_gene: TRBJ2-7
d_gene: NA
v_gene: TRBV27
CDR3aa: CASHNLEQYF
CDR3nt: TGTGCCAGCCACAACCTCGAGCAGTACTTC

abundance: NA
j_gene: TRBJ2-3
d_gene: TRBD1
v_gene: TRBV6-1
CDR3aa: CASSASTGTNTDTQYF
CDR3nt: TGTGCCAGCAGTGCCTCGACAGGGACAAACACAGATACGCAGTATTTT

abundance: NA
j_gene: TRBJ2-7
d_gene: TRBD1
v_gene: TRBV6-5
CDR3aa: CASSYPGTGTYEQYF
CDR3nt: TGTGCCAGCAGTTACCCCGGGACAGGGACCTACGAGCAGTACTTC

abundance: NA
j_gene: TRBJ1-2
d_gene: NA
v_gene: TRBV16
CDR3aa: CASSQSLRGYTF
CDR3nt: TGTGCCAGCAGCCAATCCCTACGGGGCTACACCTTC

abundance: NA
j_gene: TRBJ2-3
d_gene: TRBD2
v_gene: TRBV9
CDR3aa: CASSVGLAGGTDTQYF
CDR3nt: TGTGCCAGCAGCGTAGGCCTAGCGGGGGGGACGGATACGCAGTATTTT

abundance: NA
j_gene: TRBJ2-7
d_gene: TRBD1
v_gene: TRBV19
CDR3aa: CASSSPGTGDTEQYF
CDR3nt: TGTGCCAGTAGTTCCCCAGGGACAGGAGACACCGAGCAGTACTTC

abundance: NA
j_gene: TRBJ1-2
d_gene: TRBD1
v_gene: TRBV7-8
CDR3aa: CASSTDRGGGYTF
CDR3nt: TGTGCCAGCAGCACCGACAGGGGCGGCGGCTACACCTTC

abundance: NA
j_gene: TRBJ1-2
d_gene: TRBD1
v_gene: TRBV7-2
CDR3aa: CASSSPAGGSGYTF
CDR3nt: TGTGCCAGCAGCTCGCCCGCAGGGGGCTCTGGCTACACCTTC

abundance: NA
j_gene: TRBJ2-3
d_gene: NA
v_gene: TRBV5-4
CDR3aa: CASSSTGTDTQYF
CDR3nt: TGTGCCAGCAGTTCGACTGGCACAGATACGCAGTATTTT

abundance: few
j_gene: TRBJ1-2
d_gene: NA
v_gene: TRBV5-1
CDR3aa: CASSFSLLQGDYGYTF
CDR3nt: TGCGCCAGCAGCTTCAGCCTTTTACAGGGTGACTATGGCTACACCTTC

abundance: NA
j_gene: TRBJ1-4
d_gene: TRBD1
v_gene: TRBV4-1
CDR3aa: CASSQDRAGGEKLFF
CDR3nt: TGCGCCAGCAGCCAAGATAGGGCAGGGGGTGAAAAACTGTTTTTT

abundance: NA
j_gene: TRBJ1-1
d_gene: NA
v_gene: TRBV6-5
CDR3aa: CASSSRARNTEAFF
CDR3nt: TGTGCCAGCAGTTCGAGGGCGCGGAACACTGAAGCTTTCTTT

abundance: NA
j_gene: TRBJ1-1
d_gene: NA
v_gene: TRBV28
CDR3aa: CASKQEVGRTEAFF
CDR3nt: TGTGCCAGCAAACAAGAGGTAGGGAGAACTGAAGCTTTCTTT

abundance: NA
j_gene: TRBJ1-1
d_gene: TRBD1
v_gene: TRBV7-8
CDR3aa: CASRLDRGSTEAFF
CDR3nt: TGTGCCAGCAGGCTGGACAGGGGGAGTACTGAAGCTTTCTTT

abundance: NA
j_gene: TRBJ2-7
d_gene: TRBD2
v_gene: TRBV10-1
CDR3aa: CASSETGGRARDEQYF
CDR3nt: TGCGCCAGCAGTGAGACGGGCGGGAGGGCTAGGGACGAGCAGTACTTC

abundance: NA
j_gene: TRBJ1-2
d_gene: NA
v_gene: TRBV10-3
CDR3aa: CAYGTGANYGYTF
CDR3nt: TGTGCCTACGGGACGGGAGCTAACTATGGCTACACCTTC

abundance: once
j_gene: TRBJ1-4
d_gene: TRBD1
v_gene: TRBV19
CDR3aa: CASSQIDRGLEKLFF
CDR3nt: TGTGCCAGTAGTCAGATTGACAGGGGGCTTGAAAAACTGTTTTTT

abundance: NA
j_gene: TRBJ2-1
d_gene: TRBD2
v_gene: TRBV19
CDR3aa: CASVSGGAGNEQFF
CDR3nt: TGTGCCAGCGTGAGCGGGGGGGCTGGAAATGAGCAGTTCTTC

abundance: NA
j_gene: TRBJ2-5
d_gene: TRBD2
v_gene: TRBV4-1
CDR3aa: CASSQDLSLAGKETQYF
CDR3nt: TGCGCCAGCAGCCAAGATTTAAGTCTAGCGGGAAAGGAGACCCAGTACTTC

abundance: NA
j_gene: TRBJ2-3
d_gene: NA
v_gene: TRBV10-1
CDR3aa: CASSFKRGDTQYF
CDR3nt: TGCGCCAGCAGCTTTAAGCGTGGAGATACGCAGTATTTT

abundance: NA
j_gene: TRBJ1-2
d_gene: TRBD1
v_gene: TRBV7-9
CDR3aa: CASSLTIGQGALNYGYTF
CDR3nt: TGTGCCAGCAGCTTAACGATTGGACAGGGGGCCCTAAACTATGGCTACACCTTC

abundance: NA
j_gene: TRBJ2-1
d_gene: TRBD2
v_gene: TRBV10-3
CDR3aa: CAISSAGDYNEQFF
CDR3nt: TGTGCCATCAGCTCAGCGGGGGACTACAATGAGCAGTTCTTC

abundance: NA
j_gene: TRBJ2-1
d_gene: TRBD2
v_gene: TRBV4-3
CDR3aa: CASSRKPGLAGASSYNEQFF
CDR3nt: TGCGCCAGCAGCCGAAAACCGGGACTAGCGGGTGCAAGCTCCTACAATGAGCAGTTCTTC

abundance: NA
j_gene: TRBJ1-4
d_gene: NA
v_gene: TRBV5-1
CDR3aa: CASSPSPNEKLFF
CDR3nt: TGCGCCAGCAGCCCGAGCCCTAATGAAAAACTGTTTTTT

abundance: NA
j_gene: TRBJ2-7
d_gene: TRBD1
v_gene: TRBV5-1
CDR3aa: CASSSTGGYEQYF
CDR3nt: TGCGCCAGCAGCTCAACAGGGGGCTACGAGCAGTACTTC

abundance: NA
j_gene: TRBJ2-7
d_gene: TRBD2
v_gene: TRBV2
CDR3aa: CASSKGLAGTEEQYF
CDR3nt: TGTGCCAGCAGTAAGGGACTAGCGGGGACTGAGGAGCAGTACTTC

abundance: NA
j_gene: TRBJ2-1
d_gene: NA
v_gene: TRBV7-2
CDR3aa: CASSLGPDNEQFF
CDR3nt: TGTGCCAGCAGCTTAGGGCCCGACAATGAGCAGTTCTTC

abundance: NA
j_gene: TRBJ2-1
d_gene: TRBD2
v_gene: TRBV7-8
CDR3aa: CASSLVQRGVDNEQFF
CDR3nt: TGTGCCAGCAGCTTAGTACAGCGGGGGGTCGACAATGAGCAGTTCTTC

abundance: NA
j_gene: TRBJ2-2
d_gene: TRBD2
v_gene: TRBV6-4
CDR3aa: CASSDSTSAGVDTGELFF
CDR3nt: TGTGCCAGCAGTGACTCGACTTCGGCGGGAGTCGATACCGGGGAGCTGTTTTTT

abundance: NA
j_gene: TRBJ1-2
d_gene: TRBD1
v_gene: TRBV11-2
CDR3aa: CASSLVGQVTNYGYTF
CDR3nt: TGTGCCAGCAGCTTAGTGGGACAGGTGACTAACTATGGCTACACCTTC

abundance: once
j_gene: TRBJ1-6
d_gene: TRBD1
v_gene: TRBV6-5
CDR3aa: CASRGTGNNSPLHF
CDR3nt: TGTGCCAGCAGGGGGACAGGGAACAATTCACCCCTCCACTTT

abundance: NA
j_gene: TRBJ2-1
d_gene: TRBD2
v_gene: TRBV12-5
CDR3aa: CASGTGTSNEQFF
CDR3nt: TGTGCTAGTGGCACCGGGACTAGCAATGAGCAGTTCTTC

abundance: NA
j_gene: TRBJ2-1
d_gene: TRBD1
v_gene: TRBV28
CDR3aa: CASSLPIGTAYNEQFF
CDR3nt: TGTGCCAGCAGCCTCCCGATCGGGACAGCGTACAATGAGCAGTTCTTC

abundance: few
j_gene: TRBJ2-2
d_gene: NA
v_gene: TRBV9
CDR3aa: CASSEELNGELFF
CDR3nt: TGTGCCAGCAGCGAAGAGTTGAACGGGGAGCTGTTTTTT

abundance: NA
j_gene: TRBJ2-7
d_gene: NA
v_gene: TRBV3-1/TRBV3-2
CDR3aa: CASSQRGAGEQYF
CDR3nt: TGTGCCAGCAGCCAACGGGGGGCGGGTGAGCAGTACTTC

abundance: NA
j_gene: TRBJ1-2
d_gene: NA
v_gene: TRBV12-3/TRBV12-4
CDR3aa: CASSPGVGYTF
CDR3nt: TGTGCCAGCAGCCCAGGGGTTGGCTACACCTTC

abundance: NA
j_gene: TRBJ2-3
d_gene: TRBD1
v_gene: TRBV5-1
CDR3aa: CASSLRDREDTQYF
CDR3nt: TGCGCCAGCAGCTTACGGGACAGGGAAGATACGCAGTATTTT

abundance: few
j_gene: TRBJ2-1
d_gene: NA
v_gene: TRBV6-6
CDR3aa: CASSWTLGEQFF
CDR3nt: TGTGCCAGCAGTTGGACTCTCGGTGAGCAGTTCTTC

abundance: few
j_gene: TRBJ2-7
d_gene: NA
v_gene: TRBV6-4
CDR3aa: CASSTRGVLGYEQYF
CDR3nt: TGTGCCAGCAGTACTCGGGGTGTCCTGGGTTACGAGCAGTACTTC

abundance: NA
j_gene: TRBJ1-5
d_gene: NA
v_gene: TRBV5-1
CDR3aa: CASSSTGNSNQPQHF
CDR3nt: TGCGCCAGCAGCAGTACAGGAAATAGCAATCAGCCCCAGCATTTT

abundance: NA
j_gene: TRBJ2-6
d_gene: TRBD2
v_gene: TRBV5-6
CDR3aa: CASSLMTSGPGANVLTF
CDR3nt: TGTGCCAGCAGCTTGATGACTAGCGGGCCTGGGGCCAACGTCCTGACTTTC

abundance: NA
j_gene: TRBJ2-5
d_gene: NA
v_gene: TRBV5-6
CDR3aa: CASVREETQYF
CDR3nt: TGTGCCAGCGTAAGGGAGGAGACCCAGTACTTC

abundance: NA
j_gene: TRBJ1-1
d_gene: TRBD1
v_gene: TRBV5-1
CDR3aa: CASSGGQLNTEAFF
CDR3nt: TGCGCCAGCAGCGGGGGACAGTTGAACACTGAAGCTTTCTTT

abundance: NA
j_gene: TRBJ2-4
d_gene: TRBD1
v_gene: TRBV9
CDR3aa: CASSVGDSGAGNIQYF
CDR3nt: TGTGCCAGCAGCGTAGGGGACAGTGGGGCTGGAAACATTCAGTACTTC

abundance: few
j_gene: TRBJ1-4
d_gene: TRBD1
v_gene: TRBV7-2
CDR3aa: CASSSGGGTNEKLFF
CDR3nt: TGTGCCAGCAGTTCAGGGGGTGGGACTAATGAAAAACTGTTTTTT